The 16 T cell receptor beta chains presented below share a single source sample, sequenced in a study of T cell changes during pregnancy in multiple sclerosis. Clones were sequenced by immunoSEQ multiplex PCR, and TCRdb holds only the in-frame ones, with some missing. This sample has under 70,000 clones, with approximately 91% found just once. This specimen was peripheral blood, taken in the second trimester of pregnancy. Receptor source: a female donor with multiple sclerosis, enrolled in a pregnancy study.

Only a few counts were recorded for this clone. The V gene is TRBV7-2, the J gene TRBJ1-2, with D perhaps matching TRBD1 (5 bases). V dropped 4 bases and J dropped 3 bases, with 12 bases sitting between them. The CDR3 loop spans 14 amino acids. The germline V gene has CDR1 SGHTA and CDR2 FQGNSA. The CDR3 region has the DNA TGTGCCAGCAGCTGGAGGGGCAGGGACTATGGCTACACCTTC. Protein product: CASSWRGRDYGYTF.

The V gene is TRBV18, the J gene TRBJ2-3, with TRBD1 matching 7 bases. The CDR3 sequence is 15 residues long. After removal of 3 bases from V and 5 bases from J, the junction contained 8 bases not matched to a gene. CDR1 KGHSH and CDR2 LQKENI come from the germline V gene. Here the CDR3 DNA reads TGTGCCAGCTCACCCCTTACAGGGGTTAGAGATACGCAGTATTTT. Encoded protein: CASSPLTGVRDTQYF.

The J gene is TRBJ2-7, the V gene TRBV19; 7 nucleotides align to TRBD1. Germline V gene sequence: CDR1 LNHDA, CDR2 SQIVND (reference sequence). The CDR3 totals 15 residues. The J segment lost 0 bases and the V segment lost 4 bases, leaving 6 bases of the junction unmatched. CDR3 residues: CASSKGGPSSYEQYF. CDR3 nucleotide sequence: TGTGCCAGTAGTAAAGGGGGCCCCAGCTCCTACGAGCAGTACTTC.

This chain uses TRBV5-1 with TRBJ2-7; D call uncertain. The CDR3 totals 13 residues. V lost 2 bases, J lost 0 bases, and 6 bases lay in between. The germline V gene has CDR1 SGHRS and CDR2 YFSETQ. DNA of the CDR3: TGCGCCAGCAGCTTCGTCTCCTCCTACGAGCAGTACTTC. This sequence encodes CASSFVSSYEQYF.

This chain uses TRBV4-3 with TRBJ2-7; the match to TRBD1 covers 7 bases. Germline values: CDR1 LGHNA, CDR2 YSLEER. The CDR3 spans 15 residues. The V and J ends lost 5 bases and 2 bases, in that order; junction bases with no gene match: 9. CDR3 residues: CASSARDSSPYEQYF. The CDR3 DNA reads TGCGCCAGCAGCGCCCGGGACAGCTCTCCCTACGAGCAGTACTTC.

This clone was picked up a small number of times. The chain has TRBV2 and TRBJ1-1, with 11 bases matching TRBD1. The CDR3 consists of 10 residues. V shed 11 bases and J 8 bases; nucleotides not matched to a gene: 1. Germline CDR1 SNHLY, CDR2 FYNNEI. In nucleotides, the CDR3 is TGTGCCGGGGACAGGGGGGAAGCTTTCTTT. This sequence encodes CAGDRGEAFF.

The rearrangement links TRBV9 to TRBJ1-2; no firm D call. CDR3 length: 13 residues. Germline V gene data show CDR1 as SGDLS and CDR2 as YYNGEE. V was trimmed by 3 bases and J by 1 base, leaving 7 bases between them. CDR3 amino acids: CASSATSNYGYTF. The CDR3 DNA follows: TGTGCCAGCAGCGCGACAAGTAACTATGGCTACACCTTC.

The chain links TRBV6-5 to TRBJ2-1; D is ambiguous. Germline V gene lookup returns CDR1 MNHEY and CDR2 SVGAGI. CDR3 length: 15 amino acids. The V end lost 6 bases, the J end lost 4 bases, and 16 bases lay between the germline ends. The CDR3 sequence is CASSSAPGNYNEQFF. DNA of the CDR3: TGTGCCAGCAGCTCAGCCCCAGGAAATTACAATGAGCAGTTCTTC.

The J gene is TRBJ2-7, the V gene TRBV19; TRBD1 aligns across 9 bases. This CDR3 region has 14 residues. Germline-derived CDR1 and CDR2 are LNHDA and SQIVND (reference sequence). Trimming cost V 4 bases and J 5 bases; bases outside gene matches: 6. The CDR3 reads CASSKDRGRDEQYF. In nucleotides, the CDR3 is TGTGCCAGTAGTAAGGACAGGGGACGCGACGAGCAGTACTTC.

This clone was counted once. Its ends do not fully match the called genes, so a read error is possible. CDR3 nucleotides: TGTGCTAGCAGCCGCAATGCGGGACAGGGAGAGCAGTACTTC. This encodes CASSRNAGQGEQYF. This chain joins TRBV7-7 and TRBJ2-7, with 9 bases identical to TRBD1. Looked up from germline, CDR1 is SSHAT and CDR2 is FNYEAQ (reference sequence). There are 14 residues in the CDR3.

The gene calls are TRBV4-3 and TRBJ1-2; D gene uncertain. The CDR3 runs to 16 residues. Per germline, CDR1 LGHNA and CDR2 YSLEER. V lost 0 bases, J lost 1 base, and 12 bases lay in between. Written as DNA, the CDR3 is TGCGCCAGCAGCCAAGATCGCACAGCCGTTAACTATGGCTACACCTTC. This translates into CASSQDRTAVNYGYTF.

The chain couples TRBV27 to TRBJ2-7, with 10 bases aligning to TRBD1. V lost 8 bases, J lost 3 bases, and 13 bases stayed unmatched. Germline V gives CDR1 MNHEY, CDR2 SMNVEV (reference sequence). The length of the CDR3 is 16 residues. This CDR3 reads CASSNPRDRGFYEQYF. In DNA form, the CDR3 reads TGTGCCAGCTCGAACCCCCGGGACAGGGGTTTCTACGAGCAGTACTTC.

The chain couples TRBV19 to TRBJ2-3, with 7 nucleotides matching TRBD2. CDR1 and CDR2 from the germline V gene are LNHDA and SQIVND (reference sequence). This CDR3 has 19 residues. V shed 0 bases, J shed 4 bases, and the junction held 16 bases outside the gene matches. CDR3 region: CASSIDLVRGILASDTQYF. The CDR3 DNA follows: TGTGCCAGTAGTATAGATCTTGTGCGGGGGATCCTTGCCTCAGATACGCAGTATTTT.

The rearrangement uses TRBV5-1 and TRBJ2-1; 8 bases map to TRBD2. Unmatched junction bases numbered 5, after V lost 3 bases and J lost 3 bases. Germline V gene sequence: CDR1 SGHRS, CDR2 YFSETQ. The CDR3 runs 15 residues. The DNA of the CDR3 is TGCGCCAGCAGCTCGCGGGGGGCCCACTACAATGAGCAGTTCTTC. Residues: CASSSRGAHYNEQFF.

This chain joins TRBV7-8 and TRBJ1-3; D is undetermined. CDR1 and CDR2 (germline): SGHVS, FQNEAQ. Trimming took 5 bases from V and 0 from J, leaving 17 bases between them. The CDR3 consists of 17 residues. The CDR3 here is CASSPTTAWPSGNTIYF. For the CDR3, the DNA is TGTGCCAGCAGCCCAACCACCGCCTGGCCCTCTGGAAACACCATATATTTT.

This clone was seen only a few times. The chain recombines TRBV18 with TRBJ1-1, with a weak D call TRBD1 (5 bases). This CDR3 has 15 amino acids. Germline assignment: CDR1 KGHSH and CDR2 LQKENI. Trimming pared 4 bases from V and 1 base from J, leaving 13 bases between. The CDR3 region has the DNA TGTGCCAGCTCACAGCGGGGACTCCAGAACACTGAAGCTTTCTTT. Its protein is CASSQRGLQNTEAFF.